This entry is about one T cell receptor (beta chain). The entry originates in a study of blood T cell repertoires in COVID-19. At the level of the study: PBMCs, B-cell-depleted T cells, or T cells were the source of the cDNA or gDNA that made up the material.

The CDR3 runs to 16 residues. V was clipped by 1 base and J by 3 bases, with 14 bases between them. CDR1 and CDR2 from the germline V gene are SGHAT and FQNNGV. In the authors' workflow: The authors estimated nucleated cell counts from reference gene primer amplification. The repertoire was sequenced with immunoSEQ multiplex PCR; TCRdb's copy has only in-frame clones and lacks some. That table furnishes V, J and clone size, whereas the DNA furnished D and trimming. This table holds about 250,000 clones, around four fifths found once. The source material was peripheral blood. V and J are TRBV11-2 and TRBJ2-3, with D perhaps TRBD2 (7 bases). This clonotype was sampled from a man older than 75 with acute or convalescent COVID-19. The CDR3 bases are TGTGCCAGCAGCTTAGTAGGGGGGGTTACTACAGATACGCAGTATTTT. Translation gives CASSLVGGVTTDTQYF.